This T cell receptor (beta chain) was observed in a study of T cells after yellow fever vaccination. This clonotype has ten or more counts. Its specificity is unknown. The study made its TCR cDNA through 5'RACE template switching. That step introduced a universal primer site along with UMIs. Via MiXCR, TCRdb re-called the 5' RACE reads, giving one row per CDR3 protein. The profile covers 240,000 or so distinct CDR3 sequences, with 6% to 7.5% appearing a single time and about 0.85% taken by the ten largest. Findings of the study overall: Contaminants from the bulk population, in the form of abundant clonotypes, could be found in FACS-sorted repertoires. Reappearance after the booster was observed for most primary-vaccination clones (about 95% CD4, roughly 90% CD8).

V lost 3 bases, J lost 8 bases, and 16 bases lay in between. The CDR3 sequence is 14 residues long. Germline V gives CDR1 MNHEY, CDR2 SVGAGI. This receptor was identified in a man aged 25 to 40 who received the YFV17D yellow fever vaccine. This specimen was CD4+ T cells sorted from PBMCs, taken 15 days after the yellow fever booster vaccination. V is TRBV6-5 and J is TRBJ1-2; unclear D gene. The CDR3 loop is CASSYSRQRGGYTF. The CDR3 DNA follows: TGTGCCAGCAGTTATTCTCGACAACGGGGAGGCTACACCTTC.